This entry lists 7 T cell receptor beta chains sequenced from one sample in a study of shared clonotypes between healthy human individuals. Only in-frame clones appear in the TCRdb table, and some are missing; sequencing was by immunoSEQ multiplex PCR. The sample consists of roughly 330,000 clones, about 74% of them appearing once. The sequenced sample consisted of memory CD4+ T cells sorted from blood. Subset denoted: CD45RA-negative fraction. All receptors come from a man in his thirties or forties in good health.

The chain has TRBV2 and TRBJ1-2; D remains ambiguous. The CDR3 has 12 residues. Between the trimmed V and J ends, which lost 4 bases and 5 bases, there was a span of 8 bases. The germline V gene encodes CDR1 SNHLY and CDR2 FYNNEI. CDR3 DNA sequence: TGTGCCAGCAGTGTGACCGATTATGGCTACACCTTC. Translation: CASSVTDYGYTF. The full variable domain, with the rest looked up from reference TRBV2 and TRBJ1-2, is EPEVTQTPSHQVTQMGQEVILRCVPISNHLYFYWYRQILGQKVEFLVSFYNNEISEKSEIFDDQFSVERPDGSNFTLKIRSTKLEDSAMYFCASSVTDYGYTFGSGTRLTVV.

The rearrangement links TRBV27 to TRBJ2-3; TRBD2 is a possible D gene (5 bases). V was shortened by 3 bases and J by 2 bases, with 15 bases between the two germline ends. Per germline, CDR1 MNHEY and CDR2 SMNVEV (reference sequence). CDR3 length: 16 residues. The DNA of the CDR3 is TGTGCCAGCAGTTTCTGGAGAATCGGGGTCACAGATACGCAGTATTTT. It is translated as CASSFWRIGVTDTQYF.

The chain is built from TRBV10-1 and TRBJ2-7, with 12 bases matching TRBD1. V shed 5 bases and J 9 bases; nucleotides not matched to a gene: 5. Germline CDR1 and CDR2: WNHNN and SYGVQD (reference sequence). The CDR3 runs to 13 residues. Here the CDR3 DNA reads TGCGCCAGCAGTACCGGGACAGGGGGCCGGCAGTACTTC. It translates to CASSTGTGGRQYF.

This chain joins TRBV29-1 and TRBJ2-5; no clear D. Trimming removed 1 base at V and 1 base at J, with 7 bases between. The CDR3 runs to 13 residues. Germline V gene data show CDR1 as SQVTM and CDR2 as ANQGSEA. The CDR3 loop is CSVEGITQETQYF. The CDR3 bases are TGCAGCGTTGAAGGAATCACCCAAGAGACCCAGTACTTC.

This chain links TRBV2 with TRBJ2-1, with D tentatively TRBD2 (6 bases). Per the germline V gene, CDR1 is SNHLY and CDR2 is FYNNEI. The CDR3 spans 16 residues. V lost 8 bases and J lost 0, with 17 bases in between. The CDR3 is CASSASVPSSYNEQFF. As DNA, the CDR3 is TGTGCCAGCTCGGCTAGCGTCCCGAGCTCCTACAATGAGCAGTTCTTC.

The CDR3 DNA is TGTGCCAGCTCAGAGGGACTAGCGGTAAGCTCCTACAATGAGCAGTTCTTC. Amino acid sequence: CASSEGLAVSSYNEQFF. The chain employs TRBV6-8 and TRBJ2-1; 11 nucleotides agree with TRBD2. This CDR3 is built from 17 residues. V trimming: 8 bases; J trimming: 0 bases; junction bases outside the gene matches: 9. Per germline, CDR1 MNHGY and CDR2 SAAAGT.

This clone was recorded at least ten times. This chain uses TRBV6-1 with TRBJ2-4, with D possibly being TRBD1 or TRBD2 (6 bases each). Germline values: CDR1 MNHNS, CDR2 SASEGT. The CDR3 runs 15 residues. Trimming pared 0 bases from V and 2 bases from J, leaving 8 bases between. The CDR3 DNA reads as TGTGCCAGCAGTGAAGCAGGGGGGACCAAAAACATTCAGTACTTC. Protein sequence: CASSEAGGTKNIQYF.